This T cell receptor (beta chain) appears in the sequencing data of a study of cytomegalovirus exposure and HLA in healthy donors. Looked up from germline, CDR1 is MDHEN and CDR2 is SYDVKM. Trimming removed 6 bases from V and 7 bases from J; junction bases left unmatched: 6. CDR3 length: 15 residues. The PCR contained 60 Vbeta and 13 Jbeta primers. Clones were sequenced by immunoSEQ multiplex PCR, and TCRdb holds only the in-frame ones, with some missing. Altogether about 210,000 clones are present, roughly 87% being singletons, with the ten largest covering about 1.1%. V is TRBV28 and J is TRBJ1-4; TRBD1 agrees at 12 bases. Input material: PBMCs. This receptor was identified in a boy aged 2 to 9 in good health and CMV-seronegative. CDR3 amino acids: CASRSPGQGAEKLFF. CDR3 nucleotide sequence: TGTGCCAGCAGGTCTCCGGGACAGGGGGCTGAAAAACTGTTTTTT.